This entry is about one TCR beta chain. Antigen unknown. V shed 5 bases and J 4 bases; nucleotides not matched to a gene: 2. The CDR3 totals 13 residues. Germline V gene sequence: CDR1 SGHTA, CDR2 FQGNSA. The sample comes from a study of cytomegalovirus exposure and HLA in healthy donors. General study points: A later analysis found first-cohort TCR clusters tended to co-occur in the 95 to 150 validation repertoires. Among TCR beta chains, those listed as cytomegalovirus-associated numbered over 150. Confirmation was obtained in vitro that a few CMV-associated chains are specific for CMV antigens.

The protocol was immunoSEQ multiplex PCR, while the TCRdb copy is restricted to in-frame clones and leaves out a portion. The sample consists of 140,000 or so clones, roughly nine tenths of them appearing once. Input material: PBMCs. The clonotype was recovered from a woman aged 18-29 years in good health and CMV-seropositive. The chain combines TRBV7-2 with TRBJ1-2, with 9 nucleotides matching TRBD1. Here the CDR3 reads CASSTGGIYGYTF. CDR3 nucleotide sequence: TGTGCCAGCAGCACAGGGGGCATCTATGGCTACACCTTC.